The 6 T cell receptor beta chains reported below all come from one sample, sequenced in a study of OX40 agonist ivuxolimab in advanced cancers. Assay: immunoSEQ multiplex PCR; the TCRdb copy retains only in-frame clones and omits some. The table records 30,000 or so clones, about 85% of them present only once. Sequenced material: CD4+ or CD8+ T cells sorted from blood, taken in a trial of the OX40 agonist ivuxolimab. These receptors came from an adult with an advanced solid tumor such as melanoma, head and neck, liver or kidney cancer.

This chain connects TRBV14 to TRBJ2-1; D tentatively fits TRBD1 or TRBD2 (6 bases each). Trimming shortened V by 1 base and J by 4 bases, and 11 bases separated the two germline ends. The CDR3 is 15 amino acids. Per germline, CDR1 SGHDN and CDR2 FVKESK. The CDR3 loop reads CASSQVGGPYNEQFF. DNA for the CDR3: TGTGCCAGCAGCCAAGTGGGGGGCCCTTACAATGAGCAGTTCTTC. The variable domain in full, completed from reference TRBV14 and TRBJ2-1, reads EAGVTQFPSHSVIEKGQTVTLRCDPISGHDNLYWYRRVMGKEIKFLLHFVKESKQDESGMPNNRFLAERTGGTYSTLKVQPAELEDSGVYFCASSQVGGPYNEQFFGPGTRLTVL.

In its sample, this clone was seen once. The CDR3 reads CASYITGTRSTDTQYF. The CDR3, as DNA: TGTGCCAGCTATATCACCGGGACTAGGAGCACAGATACGCAGTATTTT. The chain links TRBV6-4 to TRBJ2-3, with 8 bases matching TRBD2. The V segment lost 8 bases and the J segment 0 bases; nucleotides outside the gene matches: 10. The germline V gene has CDR1 MRHNA and CDR2 SNTAGT. The CDR3 is 16 residues long.

This CDR3 is CASSWEVDFRYF. DNA for the CDR3: TGTGCCAGCAGCTGGGAAGTCGATTTTCGGTATTTT. The gene calls are TRBV5-5 and TRBJ2-3; D remains ambiguous. CDR1 and CDR2 (germline): SGHKS, YYEKEE (reference sequence). The CDR3 contains 12 residues. Trimming cost V 3 bases and J 14 bases, with 16 bases left between them.

The chain employs TRBV29-1 and TRBJ2-1; perhaps TRBD2 as D (7 bases). This CDR3 spans 15 amino acids. Looked up from germline, CDR1 is SQVTM and CDR2 is ANQGSEA. Trimming shortened V by 5 bases and J by 9 bases, and 23 bases separated the two germline ends. This CDR3 is CSVSERGGHTSEQFF. Here the CDR3 DNA reads TGCAGCGTTTCGGAGAGGGGGGGGCATACAAGTGAGCAGTTCTTC.

V and J are TRBV27 and TRBJ2-7; no firm D call. This CDR3 is built from 14 residues. Germline V gives CDR1 MNHEY, CDR2 SMNVEV (reference sequence). The V end lost 2 bases, the J end lost 3 bases, and 11 bases lay between the germline ends. CDR3 protein: CASSLALRGYEQYF. The DNA for the CDR3 is TGTGCCAGCAGTTTAGCACTCCGTGGCTACGAGCAGTACTTC.

This rearrangement joins TRBV19 to TRBJ2-1; D not certain. Deletions cut 8 bases from V and 5 bases from J, with 13 bases between. The germline gives CDR1 LNHDA, CDR2 SQIVND (reference sequence). CDR3 size: 13 residues. Here the CDR3 reads CASQLGYNNEQFF. CDR3 nucleotides: TGTGCCAGTCAATTGGGATACAACAATGAGCAGTTCTTC.